What follows are 12 T cell receptor beta chains derived from one specimen sequenced in a study of control samples from healthy donors and cancer patients. Method: immunoSEQ multiplex PCR; TCRdb's copy keeps in-frame clones and lacks some. The data hold some 250,000 clones, with around 79% observed a single time. The sample taken for sequencing was PBMCs. The receptor set was obtained from a woman between 55 and 75 years old with lung cancer.

This clone was seen only a few times. The chain joins TRBV6-6 to TRBJ1-5; D perhaps matches TRBD1 (5 bases). Germline V lookup: CDR1 MNHNY, CDR2 SVGAGI (reference sequence). This CDR3 contains 16 residues. Trimming left V 0 bases short and J 1 base short, with 10 bases between. The CDR3 loop reads CASSYSQGGSNQPQHF. The CDR3 DNA sequence: TGTGCCAGCAGTTACTCGCAGGGCGGGAGCAATCAGCCCCAGCATTTT.

The chain combines TRBV27 with TRBJ1-5; no clear D. There are 14 residues in the CDR3. With 5 bases removed from V and 9 bases from J, the gap between germline ends came to 17 bases. Germline CDR1 and CDR2: MNHEY and SMNVEV (reference sequence). CDR3 loop: CASSPAGVWSPQHF. The DNA for the CDR3 is TGTGCCAGCAGTCCTGCTGGGGTCTGGTCGCCCCAGCATTTT.

This chain connects TRBV18 to TRBJ2-1; possible D gene TRBD2, 6 bases. This CDR3 contains 13 residues. The germline CDR1 and CDR2 sequences are KGHSH and LQKENI. V lost 4 bases and J 7 bases, leaving 11 bases between the germline ends. The CDR3 DNA is TGTGCCAGCTCACGGGAGGTCCTTAATGAGCAGTTCTTC. It yields the protein CASSREVLNEQFF.

The V call is TRBV5-1, the J call TRBJ2-2; 8 positions match TRBD1. Looked up from germline, CDR1 is SGHRS and CDR2 is YFSETQ. The ends lost 3 bases at V and 3 bases at J; junction bases unmatched: 7. The CDR3 length is 16 residues. CDR3 coding DNA: TGCGCCAGCAGCTCTAGGACAGGGACCCACACCGGGGAGCTGTTTTTT. It translates to CASSSRTGTHTGELFF. Looking up the rest from reference TRBV5-1 and TRBJ2-2 gives the full variable domain: KAGVTQTPRYLIKTRGQQVTLSCSPISGHRSVSWYQQTPGQGLQFLFEYFSETQRNKGNFPGRFSGRQFSNSRSEMNVSTLELGDSALYLCASSSRTGTHTGELFFGEGSRLTVL.

The V call is TRBV4-1, the J call TRBJ2-1, with D hard to call. Between the trimmed V and J ends, which lost 9 bases and 5 bases, there was a span of 11 bases. The CDR3 is made up of 12 amino acids. Germline-derived CDR1 and CDR2 are MGHRA and YSYEKL. The CDR3 nucleotides read TGCGCCAGTAGAGCAGACGACAATGAGCAGTTCTTC. This encodes CASRADDNEQFF.

The CDR3 DNA reads as TGTGCCAGCAGCCAAAAGATGTACTCCTACGAGCAGTACTTC. Its protein product is CASSQKMYSYEQYF. The chain employs TRBV3-1 (or the pseudogene TRBV3-2) and TRBJ2-7; D unclear. Germline V gene sequence: CDR1 LGHDT, CDR2 YNNKEL (reference sequence). V was pared by 2 bases and J by 0 bases, with 8 bases between. This CDR3 spans 14 amino acids.

This chain uses TRBV10-1 with TRBJ1-6; no clear D. V lost 1 base, J lost 10 bases, and 14 bases lay in between. Germline assignment: CDR1 WNHNN and CDR2 SYGVQD (reference sequence). There are 15 residues in the CDR3. The CDR3 nucleotides read TGCGCCAGCAGTGAGTACGTCCAAGCACCCTCACCCCTCCACTTT. Residues: CASSEYVQAPSPLHF.

The chain uses TRBV7-3 and TRBJ1-1; D is perhaps TRBD1 (5 bases). Trimming removed 5 bases at V and 5 bases at J, with 12 bases between. CDR1 and CDR2 from the germline V gene are SGHTA and FQGTGA. The CDR3 sequence is 13 residues long. This CDR3 reads CASSTQGGTEAFF. The CDR3 DNA reads as TGTGCCAGCAGCACTCAGGGAGGGACTGAAGCTTTCTTT.

As for this clone: This sample also contains other DNA sequences that code for the same CDR3. The CDR3 coding sequence is TGCGCCAGCAGCCTGGGACAGGGTACCGGGGAGCTGTTTTTT. Amino acids: CASSLGQGTGELFF. The genes are TRBV5-1 and TRBJ2-2; 9 bases line up with TRBD1. CDR1 and CDR2 from the germline V gene are SGHRS and YFSETQ. The CDR3 is made up of 14 amino acids. V trimming: 4 bases; J trimming: 5 bases; junction bases outside the gene matches: 3. The full variable domain, with the rest looked up from reference TRBV5-1 and TRBJ2-2, is KAGVTQTPRYLIKTRGQQVTLSCSPISGHRSVSWYQQTPGQGLQFLFEYFSETQRNKGNFPGRFSGRQFSNSRSEMNVSTLELGDSALYLCASSLGQGTGELFFGEGSRLTVL.

The J gene is TRBJ1-5, the V gene TRBV5-5, with D unresolved. Germline V CDR1 and CDR2: SGHKS, YYEKEE (reference sequence). CDR3 length: 13 residues. V lost 4 bases and J 3 bases, leaving 8 bases between the germline ends. CDR3 region: CASSPQVNQPQHF. CDR3 DNA sequence: TGTGCCAGCAGCCCCCAGGTCAATCAGCCCCAGCATTTT.

The V call is TRBV9, the J call TRBJ1-3; D is possibly TRBD1 (6 bases). This CDR3 region has 14 residues. Germline CDR1 and CDR2: SGDLS and YYNGEE. Trimming took 3 bases from V and 1 from J, leaving 8 bases between them. CDR3 coding DNA: TGTGCCAGCAGCGCGGGACAATCTGGAAACACCATATATTTT. It yields the protein CASSAGQSGNTIYF. Full variable domain (outside the CDR3, taken from reference TRBV9 and TRBJ1-3): DSGVTQTPKHLITATGQRVTLRCSPRSGDLSVYWYQQSLDQGLQFLIQYYNGEERAKGNILERFSAQQFPDLHSELNLSSLELGDSALYFCASSAGQSGNTIYFGEGSWLTVV.

The table lists this clone with a few counts. V is TRBV7-9 and J is TRBJ2-5, with 10 bases that match TRBD2. This CDR3 spans 16 amino acids. Germline CDR1 is SEHNR and CDR2 is FQNEAQ (reference sequence). After removal of 5 bases from V and 0 bases from J, the junction contained 6 bases not matched to a gene. DNA for the CDR3: TGTGCCAGCAGCCAGCGGGGGGGAATCTACCAAGAGACCCAGTACTTC. Translated, it gives CASSQRGGIYQETQYF. Full variable domain (missing parts from reference TRBV7-9 and TRBJ2-5): DTGVSQNPRHKITKRGQNVTFRCDPISEHNRLYWYRQTLGQGPEFLTYFQNEAQLEKSRLLSDRFSAERPKGSFSTLEIQRTEQGDSAMYLCASSQRGGIYQETQYFGPGTRLLVL.